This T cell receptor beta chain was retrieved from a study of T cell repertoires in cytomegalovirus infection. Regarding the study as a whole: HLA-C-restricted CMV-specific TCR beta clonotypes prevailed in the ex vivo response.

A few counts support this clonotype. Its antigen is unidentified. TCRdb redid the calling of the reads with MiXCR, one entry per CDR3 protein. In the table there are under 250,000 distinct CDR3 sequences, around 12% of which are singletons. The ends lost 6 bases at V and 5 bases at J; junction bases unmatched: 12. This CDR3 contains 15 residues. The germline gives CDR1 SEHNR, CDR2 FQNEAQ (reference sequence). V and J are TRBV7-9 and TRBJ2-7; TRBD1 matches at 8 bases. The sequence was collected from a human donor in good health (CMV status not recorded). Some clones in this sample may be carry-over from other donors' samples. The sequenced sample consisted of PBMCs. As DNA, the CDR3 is TGTGCCAGCAGTCCTCTGGGACAGGCGGGAAACGAGCAGTACTTC. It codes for CASSPLGQAGNEQYF.